This entry lists 22 T cell receptor beta chains sequenced from one sample in a study of T cell changes during pregnancy in multiple sclerosis. The repertoire was sequenced with immunoSEQ multiplex PCR; TCRdb's copy has only in-frame clones and lacks some. The sample lists 90,000 to 130,000 clones, approximately 90% occurring once. Source: peripheral blood, taken in the third trimester of pregnancy. These receptor sequences come from a female donor with multiple sclerosis, enrolled in a pregnancy study.

This clone was counted only a few times. This chain joins TRBV2 and TRBJ2-7, with TRBD1 identical over 9 bases. The CDR3 spans 12 residues. Germline lookup yields CDR1 SNHLY and CDR2 FYNNEI. Losses at the gene ends were 6 bases for V and 3 bases for J; bases not matched to a gene: 0. The CDR3 region is CASRTGGYEQYF. CDR3 nucleotide sequence: TGTGCCAGCAGGACAGGGGGCTACGAGCAGTACTTC.

This clone has only one observation. This chain uses TRBV27 with TRBJ2-7, with 8 nucleotides matching TRBD1. With 5 bases clipped from V and 0 bases from J, the junction kept 6 bases outside the gene matches. CDR3 size: 15 residues. CDR1 and CDR2 from the germline V gene are MNHEY and SMNVEV (reference sequence). DNA of the CDR3: TGTGCCAGCAGTCCCGGACAGGGCTTCTCCTACGAGCAGTACTTC. Encoded protein: CASSPGQGFSYEQYF.

CDR3 bases: TGTGCCAGCAGTGTAGAGCGGTACTCCTACGAGCAGTACTTC. Encoded protein: CASSVERYSYEQYF. J is TRBJ2-7 and V is TRBV6-1, with a tentative D call TRBD2 (5 bases). Germline V CDR1 and CDR2: MNHNS, SASEGT. Between the trimmed V and J ends, which lost 4 bases and 0 bases, there was a span of 10 bases. There are 14 residues in the CDR3.

The gene calls are TRBV29-1 and TRBJ2-5; D is unclear. This CDR3 region has 9 residues. The ends were cut back, 0 bases at V and 14 bases at J, with 7 bases in the middle. Germline CDR1 is SQVTM and CDR2 is ANQGSEA. CDR3 protein: CSVEDPPYF. CDR3 nucleotides: TGCAGCGTTGAAGACCCCCCATACTTC. Full variable domain (missing parts from reference TRBV29-1 and TRBJ2-5): SAVISQKPSRDICQRGTSLTIQCQVDSQVTMMFWYRQQPGQSLTLIATANQGSEATYESGFVIDKFPISRPNLTFSTLTVSNMSPEDSSIYLCSVEDPPYFGPGTRLLVL.

V and J are TRBV10-3 and TRBJ1-2, with 9 bases identical to TRBD1. The CDR3 is 13 residues long. From germline, CDR1 is ENHRY and CDR2 SYGVKD. V was pared by 4 bases and J by 6 bases, with 3 bases of the junction left unmatched. The CDR3 reads CAISGTGADGYTF. The CDR3 DNA sequence: TGTGCCATCAGTGGGACAGGGGCGGATGGCTACACCTTC.

V is TRBV12-5 and J is TRBJ2-1; 12 nucleotides line up with TRBD2. CDR3 length equals 16 residues. After removal of 4 bases from V and 5 bases from J, the junction contained 6 bases not matched to a gene. Germline CDR1 LGHNT, CDR2 FRNRAP. The CDR3 DNA reads TGTGCTAGTGGTTCAACGACTAGCGGGGGTAACAATGAGCAGTTCTTC. Its protein is CASGSTTSGGNNEQFF.

The V call is TRBV5-4, the J call TRBJ2-3, with a weak D call TRBD2 (5 bases). CDR3 length: 14 residues. The V gene lost 4 bases and the J gene lost 1 base, with 10 bases spanning the gap. The germline gives CDR1 SGHNT, CDR2 YYREEE (reference sequence). As DNA, the CDR3 is TGTGCCAGCAGCCCCTTGCGGGGCACAGATACGCAGTATTTT. The encoded protein is CASSPLRGTDTQYF. The full variable domain, its missing parts supplied by reference TRBV5-4 and TRBJ2-3, is ETGVTQSPTHLIKTRGQQVTLRCSSQSGHNTVSWYQQALGQGPQFIFQYYREEENGRGNFPPRFSGLQFPNYSSELNVNALELDDSALYLCASSPLRGTDTQYFGPGTRLTVL.

This chain connects TRBV19 to TRBJ2-1; D is possibly TRBD1 (6 bases). CDR3 length: 13 residues. CDR1 is LNHDA, CDR2 SQIVND, per germline (reference sequence). The V end lost 6 bases, the J end lost 9 bases, and 15 bases lay between the germline ends. CDR3 sequence (DNA): TGTGCCAGTAGGACCTTGGGGGCAGGTGAGCAGTTCTTC. It translates to CASRTLGAGEQFF.

The chain joins TRBV19 to TRBJ2-7; 11 nucleotides agree with TRBD2. V shed 5 bases and J 7 bases; nucleotides not matched to a gene: 13. Germline loops: CDR1 LNHDA, CDR2 SQIVND (reference sequence). The CDR3 loop spans 16 amino acids. CDR3 bases: TGTGCCAGTAGTCCCTTAGAACTAGCGGGGGCTGGGGAGCAGTACTTC. Translating it yields CASSPLELAGAGEQYF. Full variable domain (outside the CDR3, taken from reference TRBV19 and TRBJ2-7): DGGITQSPKYLFRKEGQNVTLSCEQNLNHDAMYWYRQDPGQGLRLIYYSQIVNDFQKGDIAEGYSVSREKKESFPLTVTSAQKNPTAFYLCASSPLELAGAGEQYFGPGTRLTVT.

The chain uses TRBV5-1 and TRBJ2-2, with TRBD2 matching 12 bases. This CDR3 comprises 15 residues. V was pared by 0 bases and J by 6 bases, with 0 bases of the junction left unmatched. Germline V lookup: CDR1 SGHRS, CDR2 YFSETQ. CDR3 bases: TGCGCCAGCAGCTTGGGACTAGCGGGGGCCGGGGAGCTGTTTTTT. Its translation: CASSLGLAGAGELFF.

The chain uses TRBV5-1 and TRBJ1-1, with D possibly matching TRBD1 (6 bases). With 4 bases removed from V and 7 bases from J, the gap between germline ends came to 8 bases. The germline CDR1 and CDR2 sequences are SGHRS and YFSETQ. This CDR3 region has 11 residues. DNA for the CDR3: TGCGCCAGCAGCCAGGACAGTGAAGCTTTCTTT. Its translation is CASSQDSEAFF.

CDR3 region: CASSPNQDRGKQFF. The CDR3 DNA reads as TGTGCCAGCTCACCAAACCAGGACAGGGGGAAACAGTTCTTC. The rearrangement uses TRBV18 and TRBJ2-1, with TRBD1 identical over 10 bases. The CDR3 runs 14 residues. The germline CDR1 and CDR2 sequences are KGHSH and LQKENI. J was trimmed by 13 bases and V by 2 bases; bases with no gene match: 8.

Note on this clone: At one end the junction does not follow the germline gene, possibly because of a read error. The chain carries TRBV27 and TRBJ2-5; no clear D gene. The CDR3 runs 8 residues. Germline assignment: CDR1 MNHEY and CDR2 SMNVEV (reference sequence). The CDR3 loop is CARSWRYF. For the CDR3, the DNA is TGTGCCAGAAGTTGGAGGTACTTC.

The chain joins TRBV5-1 to TRBJ1-1, with 7 bases lining up with TRBD1. CDR1 and CDR2 from the germline V gene are SGHRS and YFSETQ. This CDR3 is 14 amino acids long. Trimming at V came to 3 bases and at J to 2 bases, leaving 4 bases not matched to a gene. CDR3 DNA sequence: TGCGCCAGCAGCTCCGGACAGGAAAACACTGAAGCTTTCTTT. It is translated as CASSSGQENTEAFF.

V and J are TRBV6-6 and TRBJ2-6; D is uncertain. CDR1 and CDR2 (germline): MNHNY, SVGAGI (reference sequence). Trimming removed 7 bases from V and 1 base from J, with 11 bases in between. The CDR3 consists of 15 residues. The CDR3 coding sequence is TGTGCCAGCACACACGCGGATTCTGGGGCCAACGTCCTGACTTTC. It specifies CASTHADSGANVLTF.

This clone was picked up a small number of times. The chain couples TRBV6-5 to TRBJ1-1; 10 bases are a match to TRBD1. Per the germline V gene, CDR1 is MNHEY and CDR2 is SVGAGI. This CDR3 has 15 residues. Trimming at V came to 4 bases and at J to 5 bases, leaving 7 bases not matched to a gene. In nucleotides, the CDR3 is TGTGCCAGCAGTTCACGGACAGGGGGAGGAACTGAAGCTTTCTTT. Its translation is CASSSRTGGGTEAFF.

The gene calls are TRBV28 and TRBJ2-7; maybe TRBD2 (5 bases). V lost 3 bases, J lost 2 bases, and 8 bases lay in between. The CDR3 totals 13 residues. Per germline, CDR1 MDHEN and CDR2 SYDVKM. DNA for the CDR3: TGTGCCAGCAGTTTTCCGGGGACCTACGAGCAGTACTTC. It translates to CASSFPGTYEQYF.

The V call is TRBV7-9, the J call TRBJ1-2, with a tentative D call TRBD1 (5 bases). The V end lost 1 base, the J end lost 6 bases, and 9 bases lay between the germline ends. The germline V gene has CDR1 SEHNR and CDR2 FQNEAQ (reference sequence). The CDR3 extends over 13 amino acids. The CDR3 loop is CASSLEGWDGYTF. CDR3 sequence (DNA): TGTGCCAGCAGCTTAGAGGGGTGGGATGGCTACACCTTC. Full variable domain (rest looked up from reference TRBV7-9 and TRBJ1-2): DTGVSQNPRHKITKRGQNVTFRCDPISEHNRLYWYRQTLGQGPEFLTYFQNEAQLEKSRLLSDRFSAERPKGSFSTLEIQRTEQGDSAMYLCASSLEGWDGYTFGSGTRLTVV.

This clone was seen just once. V and J are TRBV29-1 and TRBJ2-2; maybe TRBD2 (6 bases). Deletions cut 4 bases from V and 4 bases from J, with 10 bases between. This CDR3 has 13 amino acids. Per germline, CDR1 SQVTM and CDR2 ANQGSEA. The CDR3 DNA is TGCAGCGTTGGGCGGGACGGCACCGGGGAGCTGTTTTTT. Encoded protein: CSVGRDGTGELFF.

The chain is built from TRBV7-9 and TRBJ2-7; 10 bases fit TRBD2. The CDR3 has 15 amino acids. J was trimmed by 5 bases and V by 5 bases; bases with no gene match: 9. Germline values: CDR1 SEHNR, CDR2 FQNEAQ (reference sequence). The CDR3 DNA reads TGTGCCAGCAGCCCTCTAGCGGGAGTTTACAACGAGCAGTACTTC. Protein product: CASSPLAGVYNEQYF.

The V and J genes are TRBV5-5 and TRBJ1-6, with D unresolved. CDR3 length equals 15 residues. Deletions cut 4 bases from V and 7 bases from J, with 15 bases between. Germline values: CDR1 SGHKS, CDR2 YYEKEE (reference sequence). The DNA of the CDR3 is TGTGCCAGCAGCCCGTTCGGGGAGCAAAATTCACCCCTCCACTTT. Translated: CASSPFGEQNSPLHF.

V usage is TRBV13 and J usage is TRBJ2-3, with TRBD1 matching 8 bases. V shed 0 bases and J 1 base; nucleotides not matched to a gene: 0. CDR1 is PRHDT and CDR2 is FYEKMQ in the germline V gene (reference sequence). The CDR3 covers 15 residues. The CDR3 region has the DNA TGTGCCAGCAGCTTAGGGACAGGGGGCACAGATACGCAGTATTTT. This gives the protein CASSLGTGGTDTQYF.